This T cell receptor (beta chain) was sequenced for a study of blood T cell repertoires in COVID-19. Across the whole study: The origin of the acute and convalescent COVID-19 samples was the United States, Italy and Spain. PBMCs, B-cell-depleted T cells, or T cells were the source of the cDNA or gDNA that made up the material.

Per the study methods: Nucleated cell number was recorded as an estimate derived from reference gene primer amplification. Using immunoSEQ multiplex PCR, the repertoire was profiled, and TCRdb retains in-frame clones only, with some absent. Clone size and the V and J calls come from that table; the DNA yielded D and trimming. The data show around 100,000 clones, approximately 80% seen once. Germline CDR1 and CDR2: SGHNT and YYREEE (reference sequence). The CDR3 covers 14 residues. V lost 4 bases, J lost 5 bases, and 7 bases stayed unmatched. This receptor was identified in a human donor in a cohort sampled during active COVID-19. The chain employs TRBV5-4 and TRBJ1-2, with TRBD1 matching 8 bases. The sequenced sample was peripheral blood. The CDR3 DNA sequence: TGTGCCAGCAGCGCCGGACAGGGTGGGTATGGCTACACCTTC. Translated, it gives CASSAGQGGYGYTF.